This T cell receptor (beta chain) was profiled in a study of blood T cell repertoires in COVID-19. Background on the study: Specimens from acute and convalescent COVID-19 originated in the United States, Italy and Spain. The cDNA or gDNA used as material had been derived from T cells, B-cell-depleted T cells, or PBMCs.

Under the authors' procedure: Amplification with reference gene primers provided the estimates of nucleated cell counts. TCRdb's copy holds only in-frame clones and misses some; the assay was immunoSEQ multiplex PCR. V, J and clone size are taken as reported in that table, and D and trimming were inferred from the DNA itself. The table has around 230,000 clones, roughly 83% seen once; the top ten hold around 2.5%. Germline V CDR1 and CDR2: SGHRS, YFSETQ. The CDR3 totals 18 residues. V lost 4 bases, J lost 7 bases, and 18 bases stayed unmatched. The sample consisted of peripheral blood. This rearrangement joins TRBV5-1 to TRBJ2-1, with 9 bases that match TRBD1. The source is a woman between 70 and 85 years old with active or convalescent COVID-19. This CDR3 is CASSGGQGISLSRNEQFF. For the CDR3, the DNA is TGCGCCAGCAGCGGCGGACAGGGGATATCTTTGTCGCGGAATGAGCAGTTCTTC.